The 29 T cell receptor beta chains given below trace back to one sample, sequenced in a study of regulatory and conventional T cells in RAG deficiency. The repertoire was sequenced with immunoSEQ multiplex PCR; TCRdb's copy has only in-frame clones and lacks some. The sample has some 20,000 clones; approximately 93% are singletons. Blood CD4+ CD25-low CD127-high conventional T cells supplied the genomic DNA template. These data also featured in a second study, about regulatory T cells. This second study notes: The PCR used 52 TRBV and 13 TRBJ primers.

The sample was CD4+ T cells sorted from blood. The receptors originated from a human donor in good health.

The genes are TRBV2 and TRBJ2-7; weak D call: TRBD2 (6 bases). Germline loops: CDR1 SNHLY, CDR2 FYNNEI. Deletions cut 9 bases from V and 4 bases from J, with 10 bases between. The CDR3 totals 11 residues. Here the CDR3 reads CASLTSYEQYF. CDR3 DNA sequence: TGTGCCAGTCTGACTAGTTACGAGCAGTACTTC.

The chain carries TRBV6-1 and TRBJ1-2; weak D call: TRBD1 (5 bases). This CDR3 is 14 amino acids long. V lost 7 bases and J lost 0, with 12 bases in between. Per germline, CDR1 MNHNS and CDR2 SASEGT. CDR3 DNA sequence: TGTGCCAGCACCCTGACAGTAACTAACTATGGCTACACCTTC. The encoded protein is CASTLTVTNYGYTF.

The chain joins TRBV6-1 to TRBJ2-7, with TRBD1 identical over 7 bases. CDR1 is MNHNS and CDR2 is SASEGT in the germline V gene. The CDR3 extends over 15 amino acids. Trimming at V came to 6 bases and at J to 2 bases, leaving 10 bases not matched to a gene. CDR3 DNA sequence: TGTGCCAGCAGCCTAGCCGGGACAGATACCTACGAGCAGTACTTC. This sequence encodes CASSLAGTDTYEQYF.

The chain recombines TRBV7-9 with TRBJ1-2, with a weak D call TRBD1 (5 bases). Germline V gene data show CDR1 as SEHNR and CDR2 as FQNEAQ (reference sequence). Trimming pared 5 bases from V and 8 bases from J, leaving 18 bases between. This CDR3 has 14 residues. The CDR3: CASSTGTQGSGYTF. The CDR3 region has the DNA TGTGCCAGCAGCACCGGGACCCAAGGAAGCGGCTACACCTTC. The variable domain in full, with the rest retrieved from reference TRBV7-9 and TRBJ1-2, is DTGVSQNPRHKITKRGQNVTFRCDPISEHNRLYWYRQTLGQGPEFLTYFQNEAQLEKSRLLSDRFSAERPKGSFSTLEIQRTEQGDSAMYLCASSTGTQGSGYTFGSGTRLTVV.

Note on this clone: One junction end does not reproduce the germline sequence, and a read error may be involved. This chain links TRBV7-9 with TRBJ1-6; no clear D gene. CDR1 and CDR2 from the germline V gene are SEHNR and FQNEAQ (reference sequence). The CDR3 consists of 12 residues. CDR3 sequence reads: CASGLGNSPLHF. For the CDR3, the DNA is TGTGCCAGCGGCTTGGGAAATTCACCCCTCCACTTT. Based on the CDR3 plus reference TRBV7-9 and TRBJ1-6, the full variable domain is DTGVSQNPRHKITKRGQNVTFRCDPISEHNRLYWYRQTLGQGPEFLTYFQNEAQLEKSRLLSDRFSAERPKGSFSTLEIQRTEQGDSAMYLCASGLGNSPLHFGNGTRLTVT.

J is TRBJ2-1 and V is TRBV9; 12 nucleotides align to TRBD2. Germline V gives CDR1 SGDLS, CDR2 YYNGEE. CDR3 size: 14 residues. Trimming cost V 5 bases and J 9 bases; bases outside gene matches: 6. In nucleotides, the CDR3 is TGTGCCAGCAGTTTGCTAGCGGGAGGGGCTGAGCAGTTCTTC. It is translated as CASSLLAGGAEQFF.

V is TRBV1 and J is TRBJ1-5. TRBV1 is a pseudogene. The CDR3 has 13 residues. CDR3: CTGGGGALQPQHF. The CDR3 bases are TGCACCGGCGGGGGAGGGGCACTCCAGCCCCAGCATTTT.

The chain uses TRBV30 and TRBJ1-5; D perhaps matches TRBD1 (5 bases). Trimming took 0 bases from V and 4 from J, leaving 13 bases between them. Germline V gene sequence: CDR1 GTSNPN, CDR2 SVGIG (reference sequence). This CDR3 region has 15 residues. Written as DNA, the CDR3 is TGTGCCTGGAGTGTGCCCGGGACGGGAAATCAGCCCCAGCATTTT. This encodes CAWSVPGTGNQPQHF.

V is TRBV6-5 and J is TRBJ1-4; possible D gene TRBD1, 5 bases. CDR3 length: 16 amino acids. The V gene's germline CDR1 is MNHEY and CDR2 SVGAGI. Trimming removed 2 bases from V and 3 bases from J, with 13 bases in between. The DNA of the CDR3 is TGTGCCAGCAGTTACGTCTGGGGCTGGTCTAATGAAAAACTGTTTTTT. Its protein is CASSYVWGWSNEKLFF.

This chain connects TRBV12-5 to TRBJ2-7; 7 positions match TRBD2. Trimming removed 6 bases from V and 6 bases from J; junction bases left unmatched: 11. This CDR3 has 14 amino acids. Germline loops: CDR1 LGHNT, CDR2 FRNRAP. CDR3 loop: CASGGMAGASEQYF. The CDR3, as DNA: TGTGCTAGTGGGGGAATGGCGGGAGCCTCCGAGCAGTACTTC.

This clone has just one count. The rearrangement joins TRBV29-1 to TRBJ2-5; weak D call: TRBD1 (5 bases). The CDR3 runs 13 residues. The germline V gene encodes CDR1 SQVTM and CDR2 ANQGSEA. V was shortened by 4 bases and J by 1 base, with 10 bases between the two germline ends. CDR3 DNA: TGCAGCGTTGCCAGGGTTCTCCAAGAGACCCAGTACTTC. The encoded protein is CSVARVLQETQYF.

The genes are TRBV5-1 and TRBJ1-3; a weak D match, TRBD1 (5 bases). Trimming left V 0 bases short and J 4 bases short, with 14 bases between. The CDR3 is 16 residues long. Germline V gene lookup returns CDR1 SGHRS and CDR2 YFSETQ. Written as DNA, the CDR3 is TGCGCCAGCAGCTTGGCAGGGAGTTTGTACGGAAACACCATATATTTT. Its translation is CASSLAGSLYGNTIYF.

The CDR3 protein is CASSVSQGAGNTIYF. The CDR3 DNA reads as TGTGCCAGCAGCGTCTCACAGGGGGCTGGAAACACCATATATTTT. The genes are TRBV9 and TRBJ1-3, with 8 bases identical to TRBD1. Germline-derived CDR1 and CDR2 are SGDLS and YYNGEE. V dropped 2 bases and J dropped 2; count of bases not matched to a gene: 3. The CDR3 spans 15 residues.

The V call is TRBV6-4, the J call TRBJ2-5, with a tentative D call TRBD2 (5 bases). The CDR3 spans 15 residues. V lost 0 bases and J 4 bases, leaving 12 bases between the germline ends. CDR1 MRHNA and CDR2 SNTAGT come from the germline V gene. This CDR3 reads CASSDSGKGGETQYF. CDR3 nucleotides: TGTGCCAGCAGTGACTCGGGCAAAGGAGGAGAGACCCAGTACTTC.

CDR3 region: CASSIGANQETQYF. The CDR3 DNA sequence: TGTGCCAGCAGTATAGGGGCTAACCAAGAGACCCAGTACTTC. The chain joins TRBV2 to TRBJ2-5; perhaps TRBD1 as D (5 bases). The ends were cut back, 5 bases at V and 0 bases at J, with 10 bases in the middle. The CDR3 has 14 amino acids. Germline CDR1 and CDR2: SNHLY and FYNNEI.

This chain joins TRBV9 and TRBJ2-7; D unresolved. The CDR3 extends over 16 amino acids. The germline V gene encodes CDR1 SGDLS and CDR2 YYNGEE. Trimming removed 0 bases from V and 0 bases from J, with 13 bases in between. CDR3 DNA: TGTGCCAGCAGCGTAGGGGTGTCCAGTAGCTCCTACGAGCAGTACTTC. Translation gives CASSVGVSSSSYEQYF.

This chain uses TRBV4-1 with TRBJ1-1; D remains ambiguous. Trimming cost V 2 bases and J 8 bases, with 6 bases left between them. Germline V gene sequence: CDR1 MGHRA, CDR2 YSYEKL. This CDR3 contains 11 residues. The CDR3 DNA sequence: TGCGCCAGCAGCCAAAGCGAGGAAGCTTTCTTT. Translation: CASSQSEEAFF.

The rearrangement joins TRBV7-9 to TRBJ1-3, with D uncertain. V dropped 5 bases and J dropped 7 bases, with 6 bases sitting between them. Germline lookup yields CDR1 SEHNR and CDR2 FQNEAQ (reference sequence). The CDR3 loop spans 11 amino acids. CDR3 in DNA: TGTGCCAGCAGCCGCCGGAACACCATATATTTT. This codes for CASSRRNTIYF.

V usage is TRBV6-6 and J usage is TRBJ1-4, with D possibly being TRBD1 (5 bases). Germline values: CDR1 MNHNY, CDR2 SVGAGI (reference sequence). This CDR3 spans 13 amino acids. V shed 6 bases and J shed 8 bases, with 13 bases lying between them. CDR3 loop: CASSRGLREKLFF. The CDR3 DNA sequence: TGTGCCAGCAGCCGGGGACTCCGGGAAAAACTGTTTTTT.

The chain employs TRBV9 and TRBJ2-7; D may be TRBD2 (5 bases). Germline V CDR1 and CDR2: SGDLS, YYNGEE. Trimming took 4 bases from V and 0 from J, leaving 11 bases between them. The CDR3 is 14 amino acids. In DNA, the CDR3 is TGTGCCAGCAGCTCATCGGCGGGCTCCTACGAGCAGTACTTC. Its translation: CASSSSAGSYEQYF. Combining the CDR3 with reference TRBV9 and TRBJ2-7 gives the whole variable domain DSGVTQTPKHLITATGQRVTLRCSPRSGDLSVYWYQQSLDQGLQFLIQYYNGEERAKGNILERFSAQQFPDLHSELNLSSLELGDSALYFCASSSSAGSYEQYFGPGTRLTVT.

For the CDR3, the DNA is TGTGCCAGCAGATGGCTAGCGGGAGATCCCTACAATGAGCAGTTCTTC. Residues: CASRWLAGDPYNEQFF. The chain is built from TRBV5-6 and TRBJ2-1, with 10 bases aligning to TRBD2. Germline V gene data show CDR1 as SGHDT and CDR2 as YYEEEE. V gave up 5 bases and J gave up 2 bases; unmatched junction bases: 7. The CDR3 loop spans 16 amino acids. Drawing the rest from reference TRBV5-6 and TRBJ2-1, the complete variable domain is DAGVTQSPTHLIKTRGQQVTLRCSPKSGHDTVSWYQQALGQGPQFIFQYYEEEERQRGNFPDRFSGHQFPNYSSELNVNALLLGDSALYLCASRWLAGDPYNEQFFGPGTRLTVL.

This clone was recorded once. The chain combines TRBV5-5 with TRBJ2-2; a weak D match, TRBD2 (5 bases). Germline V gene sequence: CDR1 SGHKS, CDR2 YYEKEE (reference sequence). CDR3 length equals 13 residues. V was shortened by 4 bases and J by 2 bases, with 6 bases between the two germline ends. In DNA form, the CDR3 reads TGTGCCAGCAGCCGGGGAAACACCGGGGAGCTGTTTTTT. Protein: CASSRGNTGELFF.

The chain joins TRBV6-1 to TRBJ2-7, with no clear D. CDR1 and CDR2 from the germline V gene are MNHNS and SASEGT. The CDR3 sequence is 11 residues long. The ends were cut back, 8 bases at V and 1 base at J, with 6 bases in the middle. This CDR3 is CASGRSYEQYF. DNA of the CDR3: TGTGCCAGCGGTCGTTCCTACGAGCAGTACTTC.

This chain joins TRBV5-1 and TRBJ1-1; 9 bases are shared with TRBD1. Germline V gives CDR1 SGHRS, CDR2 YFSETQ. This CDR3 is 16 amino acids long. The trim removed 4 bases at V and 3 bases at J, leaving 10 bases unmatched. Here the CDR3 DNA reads TGCGCCAGCAGCACCTCGACAGGGGGTACGGACACTGAAGCTTTCTTT. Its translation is CASSTSTGGTDTEAFF.

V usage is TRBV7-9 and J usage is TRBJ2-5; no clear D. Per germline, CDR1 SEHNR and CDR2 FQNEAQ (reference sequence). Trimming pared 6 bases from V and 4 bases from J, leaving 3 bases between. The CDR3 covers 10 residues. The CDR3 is CASSRETQYF. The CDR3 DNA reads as TGTGCCAGCAGTAGAGAGACCCAGTACTTC.

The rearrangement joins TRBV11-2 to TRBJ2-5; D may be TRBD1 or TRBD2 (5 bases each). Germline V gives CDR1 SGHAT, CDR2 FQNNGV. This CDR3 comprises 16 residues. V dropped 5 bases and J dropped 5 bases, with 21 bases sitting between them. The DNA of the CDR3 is TGTGCCAGCAGCCGACAGCGGACTCGGGGCAGGGAGACCCAGTACTTC. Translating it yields CASSRQRTRGRETQYF.

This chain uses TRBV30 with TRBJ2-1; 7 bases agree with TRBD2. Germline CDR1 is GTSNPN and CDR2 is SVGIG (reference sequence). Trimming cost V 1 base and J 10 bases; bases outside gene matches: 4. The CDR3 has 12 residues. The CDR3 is CAWSASSGEQFF. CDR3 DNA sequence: TGTGCCTGGAGTGCAAGTAGCGGGGAGCAGTTCTTC.

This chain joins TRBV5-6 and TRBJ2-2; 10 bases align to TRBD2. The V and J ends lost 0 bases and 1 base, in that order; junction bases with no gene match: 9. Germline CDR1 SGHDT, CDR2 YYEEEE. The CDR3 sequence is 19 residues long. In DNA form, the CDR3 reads TGTGCCAGCAGCTTGGCCCCCATAGCGGGAGGATTGAACACCGGGGAGCTGTTTTTT. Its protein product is CASSLAPIAGGLNTGELFF. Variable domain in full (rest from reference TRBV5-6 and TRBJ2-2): DAGVTQSPTHLIKTRGQQVTLRCSPKSGHDTVSWYQQALGQGPQFIFQYYEEEERQRGNFPDRFSGHQFPNYSSELNVNALLLGDSALYLCASSLAPIAGGLNTGELFFGEGSRLTVL.

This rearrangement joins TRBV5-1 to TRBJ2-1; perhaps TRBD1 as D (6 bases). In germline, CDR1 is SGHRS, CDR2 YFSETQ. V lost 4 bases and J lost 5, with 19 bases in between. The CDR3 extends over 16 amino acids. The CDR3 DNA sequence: TGCGCCAGCAGCCCAAGTACAGGGTCCCCCCACAATGAGCAGTTCTTC. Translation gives CASSPSTGSPHNEQFF. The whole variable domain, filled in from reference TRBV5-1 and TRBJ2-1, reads KAGVTQTPRYLIKTRGQQVTLSCSPISGHRSVSWYQQTPGQGLQFLFEYFSETQRNKGNFPGRFSGRQFSNSRSEMNVSTLELGDSALYLCASSPSTGSPHNEQFFGPGTRLTVL.